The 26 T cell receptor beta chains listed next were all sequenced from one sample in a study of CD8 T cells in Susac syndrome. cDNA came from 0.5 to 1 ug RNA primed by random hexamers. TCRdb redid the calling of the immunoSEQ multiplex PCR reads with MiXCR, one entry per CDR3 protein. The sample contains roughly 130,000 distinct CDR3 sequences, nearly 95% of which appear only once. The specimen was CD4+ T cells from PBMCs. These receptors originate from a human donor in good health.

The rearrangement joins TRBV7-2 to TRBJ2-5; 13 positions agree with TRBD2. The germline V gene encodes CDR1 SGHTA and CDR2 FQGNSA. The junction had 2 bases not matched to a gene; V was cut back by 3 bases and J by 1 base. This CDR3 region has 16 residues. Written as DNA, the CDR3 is TGTGCCAGCAGCTTTGGACTAGCGGGAGCCCAAGAGACCCAGTACTTC. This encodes CASSFGLAGAQETQYF.

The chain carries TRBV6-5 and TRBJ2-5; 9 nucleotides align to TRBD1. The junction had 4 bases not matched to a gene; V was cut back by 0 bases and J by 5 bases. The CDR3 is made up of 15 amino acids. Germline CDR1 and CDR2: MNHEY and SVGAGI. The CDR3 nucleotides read TGTGCCAGCAGTTACTCCCTTGGGACAGGGGAGACCCAGTACTTC. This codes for CASSYSLGTGETQYF.

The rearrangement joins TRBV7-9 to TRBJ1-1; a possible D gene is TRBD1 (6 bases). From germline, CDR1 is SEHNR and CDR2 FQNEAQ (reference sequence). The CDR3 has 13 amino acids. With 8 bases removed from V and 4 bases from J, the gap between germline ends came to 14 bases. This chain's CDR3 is CASSGRGATEAFF. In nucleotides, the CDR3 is TGTGCCAGCTCAGGTAGGGGGGCCACTGAAGCTTTCTTT.

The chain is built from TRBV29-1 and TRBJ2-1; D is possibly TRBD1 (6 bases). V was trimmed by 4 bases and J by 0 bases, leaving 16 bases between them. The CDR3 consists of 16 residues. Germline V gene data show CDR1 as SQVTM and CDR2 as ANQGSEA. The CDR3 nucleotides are TGCAGCGTTGTCTCCAGACAGGCCAGCTCCTACAATGAGCAGTTCTTC. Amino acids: CSVVSRQASSYNEQFF.

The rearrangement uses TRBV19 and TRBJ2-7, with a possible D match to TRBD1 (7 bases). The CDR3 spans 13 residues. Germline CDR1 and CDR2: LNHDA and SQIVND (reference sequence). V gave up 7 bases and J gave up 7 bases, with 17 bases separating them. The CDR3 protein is CASTLTGTREQYF. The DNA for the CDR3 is TGTGCCAGTACCTTGACAGGGACTCGTGAGCAGTACTTC.

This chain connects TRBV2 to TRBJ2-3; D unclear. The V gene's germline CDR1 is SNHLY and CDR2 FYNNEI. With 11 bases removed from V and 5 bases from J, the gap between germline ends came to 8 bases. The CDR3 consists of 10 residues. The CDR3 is CASKGDTQYF. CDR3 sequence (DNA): TGTGCCTCTAAGGGAGATACGCAGTATTTT.

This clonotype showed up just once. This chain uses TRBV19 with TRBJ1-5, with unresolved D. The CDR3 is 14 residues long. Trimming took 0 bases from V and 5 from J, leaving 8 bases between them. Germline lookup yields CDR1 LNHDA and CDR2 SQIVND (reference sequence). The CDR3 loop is CASSIEGGHQPQHF. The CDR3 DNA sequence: TGTGCCAGTAGTATAGAAGGAGGACATCAGCCCCAGCATTTT.

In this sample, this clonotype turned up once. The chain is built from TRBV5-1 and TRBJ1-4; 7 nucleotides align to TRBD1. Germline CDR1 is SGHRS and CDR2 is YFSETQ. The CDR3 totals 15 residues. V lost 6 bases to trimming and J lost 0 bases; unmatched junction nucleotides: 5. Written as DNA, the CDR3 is TGCGCCAGCACCAGGGGGGACGCAACTAATGAAAAACTGTTTTTT. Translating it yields CASTRGDATNEKLFF.

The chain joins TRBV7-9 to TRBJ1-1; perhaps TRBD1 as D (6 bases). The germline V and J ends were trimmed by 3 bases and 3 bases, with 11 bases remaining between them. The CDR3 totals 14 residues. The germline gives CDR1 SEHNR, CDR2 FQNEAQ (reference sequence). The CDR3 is CASSFAGADTEAFF. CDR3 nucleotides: TGTGCCAGCAGCTTTGCAGGGGCGGACACTGAAGCTTTCTTT. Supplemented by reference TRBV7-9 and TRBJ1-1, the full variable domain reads DTGVSQNPRHKITKRGQNVTFRCDPISEHNRLYWYRQTLGQGPEFLTYFQNEAQLEKSRLLSDRFSAERPKGSFSTLEIQRTEQGDSAMYLCASSFAGADTEAFFGQGTRLTVV.

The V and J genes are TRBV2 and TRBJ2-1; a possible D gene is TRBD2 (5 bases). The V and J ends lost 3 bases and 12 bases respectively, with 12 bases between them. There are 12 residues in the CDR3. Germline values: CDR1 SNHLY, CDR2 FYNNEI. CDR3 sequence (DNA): TGTGCCAGCAGTGATGGACTGGCCCCGCAGTTCTTC. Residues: CASSDGLAPQFF. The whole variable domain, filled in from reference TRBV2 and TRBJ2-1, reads EPEVTQTPSHQVTQMGQEVILRCVPISNHLYFYWYRQILGQKVEFLVSFYNNEISEKSEIFDDQFSVERPDGSNFTLKIRSTKLEDSAMYFCASSDGLAPQFFGPGTRLTVL.

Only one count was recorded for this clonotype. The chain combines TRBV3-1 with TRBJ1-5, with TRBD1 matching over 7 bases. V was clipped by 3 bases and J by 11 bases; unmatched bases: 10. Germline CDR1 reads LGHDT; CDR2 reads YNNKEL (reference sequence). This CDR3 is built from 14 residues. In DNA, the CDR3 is TGTGCCAGCAGCCAGGTTCAGGGGGATGGGGCCCAGCATTTT. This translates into CASSQVQGDGAQHF.

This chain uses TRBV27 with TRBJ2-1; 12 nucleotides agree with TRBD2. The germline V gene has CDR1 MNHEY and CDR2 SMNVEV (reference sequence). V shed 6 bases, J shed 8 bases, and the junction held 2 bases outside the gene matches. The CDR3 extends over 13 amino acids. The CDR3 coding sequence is TGTGCCAGCAGGACTAGCGGGAGCCATGAGCAGTTCTTC. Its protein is CASRTSGSHEQFF.

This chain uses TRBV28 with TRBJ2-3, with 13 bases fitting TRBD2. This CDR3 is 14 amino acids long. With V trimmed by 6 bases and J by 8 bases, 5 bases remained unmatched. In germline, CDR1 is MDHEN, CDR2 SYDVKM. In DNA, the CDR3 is TGTGCCAGCAGGGGGACTAGCGGGACGGGTACGCAGTATTTT. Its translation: CASRGTSGTGTQYF.

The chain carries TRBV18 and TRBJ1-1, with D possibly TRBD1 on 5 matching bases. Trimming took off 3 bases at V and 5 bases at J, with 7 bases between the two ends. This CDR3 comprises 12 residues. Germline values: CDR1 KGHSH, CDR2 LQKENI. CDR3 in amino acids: CASSPAGTEAFF. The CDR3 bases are TGTGCCAGCTCACCGGCAGGGACTGAAGCTTTCTTT. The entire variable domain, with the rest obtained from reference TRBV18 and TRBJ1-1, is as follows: NAGVMQNPRHLVRRRGQEARLRCSPMKGHSHVYWYRQLPEEGLKFMVYLQKENIIDESGMPKERFSAEFPKEGPSILRIQQVVRGDSAAYFCASSPAGTEAFFGQGTRLTVV.

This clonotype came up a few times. This chain's CDR3 is CASSSRRETQYF. CDR3 bases: TGTGCCAGCAGCTCGAGGAGGGAGACCCAGTACTTC. This chain links TRBV11-2 with TRBJ2-5; tentatively, D is TRBD2 (5 bases). The germline V gene encodes CDR1 SGHAT and CDR2 FQNNGV. Trimming cost V 4 bases and J 5 bases, with 8 bases left between them. The CDR3 runs 12 residues.

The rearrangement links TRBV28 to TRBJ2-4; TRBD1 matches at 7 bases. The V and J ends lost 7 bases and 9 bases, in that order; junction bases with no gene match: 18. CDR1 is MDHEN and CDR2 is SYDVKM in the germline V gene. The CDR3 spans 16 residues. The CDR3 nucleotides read TGTGCCAGCACCTCCGGGACGCGGACAGGTGGAAGCATTCAGTACTTC. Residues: CASTSGTRTGGSIQYF.

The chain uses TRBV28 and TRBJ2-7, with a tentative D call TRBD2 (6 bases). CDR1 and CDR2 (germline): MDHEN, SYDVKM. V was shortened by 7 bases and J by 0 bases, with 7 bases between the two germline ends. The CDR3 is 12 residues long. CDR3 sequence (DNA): TGTGCCAGCACCGGGAGCTCCTACGAGCAGTACTTC. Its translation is CASTGSSYEQYF.

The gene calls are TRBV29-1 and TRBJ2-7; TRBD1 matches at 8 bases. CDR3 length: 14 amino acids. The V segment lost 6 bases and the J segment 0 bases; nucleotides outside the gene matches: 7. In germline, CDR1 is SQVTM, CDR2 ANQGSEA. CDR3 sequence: CSVLGGQVSYEQYF. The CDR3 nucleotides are TGCAGCGTCCTGGGGGGACAGGTCTCCTACGAGCAGTACTTC.

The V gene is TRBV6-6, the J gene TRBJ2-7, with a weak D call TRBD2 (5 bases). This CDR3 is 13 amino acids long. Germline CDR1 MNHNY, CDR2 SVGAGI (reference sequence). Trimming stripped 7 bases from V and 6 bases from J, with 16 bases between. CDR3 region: CASTEEGRAEQYF. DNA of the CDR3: TGTGCCAGCACAGAAGAGGGTAGGGCCGAGCAGTACTTC.

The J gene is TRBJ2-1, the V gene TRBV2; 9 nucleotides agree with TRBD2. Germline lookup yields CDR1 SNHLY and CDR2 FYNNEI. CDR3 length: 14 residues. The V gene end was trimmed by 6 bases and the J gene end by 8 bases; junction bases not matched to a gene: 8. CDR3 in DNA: TGTGCCAGCAGGGATAGCGGGAGAGGAGATGAGCAGTTCTTC. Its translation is CASRDSGRGDEQFF.

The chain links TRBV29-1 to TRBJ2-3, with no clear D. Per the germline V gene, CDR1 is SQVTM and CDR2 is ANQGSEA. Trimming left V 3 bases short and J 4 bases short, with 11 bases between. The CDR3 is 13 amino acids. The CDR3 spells CSVDGVHPDTQYF. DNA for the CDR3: TGCAGCGTTGATGGGGTACATCCAGATACGCAGTATTTT.

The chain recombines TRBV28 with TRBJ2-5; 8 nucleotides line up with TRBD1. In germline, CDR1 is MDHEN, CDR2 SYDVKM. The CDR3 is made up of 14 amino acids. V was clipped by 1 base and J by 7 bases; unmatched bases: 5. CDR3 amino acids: CASSLSQGALTQYF. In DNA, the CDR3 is TGTGCCAGCAGTTTATCCCAGGGGGCTTTGACCCAGTACTTC.

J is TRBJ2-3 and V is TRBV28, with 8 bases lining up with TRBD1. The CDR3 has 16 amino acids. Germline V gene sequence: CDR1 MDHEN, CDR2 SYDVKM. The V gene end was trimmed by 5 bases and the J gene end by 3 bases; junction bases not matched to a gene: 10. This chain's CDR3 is CASSPSTGVKTDTQYF. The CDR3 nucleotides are TGTGCCAGCAGTCCCTCGACAGGGGTAAAAACAGATACGCAGTATTTT.

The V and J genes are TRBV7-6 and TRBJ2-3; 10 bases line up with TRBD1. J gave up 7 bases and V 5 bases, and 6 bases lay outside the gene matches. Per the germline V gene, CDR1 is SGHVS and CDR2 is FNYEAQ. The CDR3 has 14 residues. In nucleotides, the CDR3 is TGTGCCAGCAGCCCGAGGACAGGGGGGAATACGCAGTATTTT. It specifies CASSPRTGGNTQYF.

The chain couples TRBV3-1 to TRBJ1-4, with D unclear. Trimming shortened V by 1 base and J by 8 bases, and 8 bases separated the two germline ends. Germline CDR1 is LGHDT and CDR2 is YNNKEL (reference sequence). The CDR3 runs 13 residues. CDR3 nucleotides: TGTGCCAGCAGCCAAGTCGCCCCGGAAAAACTGTTTTTT. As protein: CASSQVAPEKLFF.

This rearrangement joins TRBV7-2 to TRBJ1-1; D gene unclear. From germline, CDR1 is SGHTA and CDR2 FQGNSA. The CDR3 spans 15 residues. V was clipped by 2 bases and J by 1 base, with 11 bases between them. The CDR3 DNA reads TGTGCCAGCAGCTTATACGGCATAAAGAACACTGAAGCTTTCTTT. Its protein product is CASSLYGIKNTEAFF. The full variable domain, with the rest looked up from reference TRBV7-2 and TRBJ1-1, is GAGVSQSPSNKVTEKGKDVELRCDPISGHTALYWYRQSLGQGLEFLIYFQGNSAPDKSGLPSDRFSAERTGGSVSTLTIQRTQQEDSAVYLCASSLYGIKNTEAFFGQGTRLTVV.